This entry describes one T cell receptor beta chain. Its antigen is currently not known. No qualities accompany the bases; no much larger clone lies one base away. Using the deep immunoSEQ assay, multiplex PCR amplified TCR CDR3 regions from genomic DNA. Genomic DNA extracted from each cell subset was distributed evenly over all wells of several immunoSEQ 96-well plates, and each plate served as one replicate. For sorted subsets, approximately 200 ng of genomic DNA, equivalent to some 33,000 T cell genomes, went into each replicate PCR. Purified libraries were quantified with a Qubit 3.0 fluorometer, sized on a Bioanalyzer 2100, and re-quantified with the KAPA Library Quantification kit. Every immunoSEQ 96-well plate was sequenced on a separate single-read 150-cycle Illumina NextSeq 550 flow cell. As for how the authors treated the data: Because only junctional sequences without quality scores were contained in the immunoSEQ output, filtering matching that applied to full-length reads could not be performed. Sequences were annotated with PyIR, a Python wrapper for IgBLAST v1.9, and V/J genes and CDR3 were assigned using IMGT germline references. Any read was removed if the V/J assignment was weak (E-value above 1e-6), the CDR3 was missing, or the read contained stop codons, out-of-frame junctions, or ambiguous translated residues. V3J clonotypes were defined as sequences sharing an identical inferred V gene, J gene, and CDR3 amino acid sequence. To compute the percentage overlap between repertoires, the number of shared unique clonotypes was divided by the size of the smaller repertoire. Richness of each repertoire was evaluated using RTK rarefaction, the Chao1 estimator, and Recon v2.1 estimates of unobserved clonotypes. Generation probabilities for all TCRbeta clonotypes obtained by the gDNA method from a handful of donors were computed using OLGA. TCRdb mirrors the immuneACCESS table, restricted to in-frame sequences. Some clones are absent from its copies; in checked studies, under half trace to an unresolved V gene, and the reason for the others is unknown. That table gives V, J and clone size, and the DNA gave D and trimming. The table for this sample lists about 2.1 million clones; over 85% of them were counted only once. The ten largest clones add up to under 2% of the sample.

Trimming removed 7 bases from V and 1 base from J, leaving 8 bases between the germline ends. From the germline V gene, CDR1 is ENHRY and CDR2 is SYGVKD. The CDR3 spans 12 residues, from the cysteine through the phenylalanine. Here the CDR3 DNA is all that survives: 36 bases in frame from base 1. The source of the sample is a study of shared clonotypes between healthy human individuals (dated by TCRdb to about 2020). Context from the whole study: The cohort included a few men and a couple of women between 18 and 49 years of age. For each donor, CD4 naive and CD4 memory were each run on three plates, CD8 naive on two plates, and CD8 memory on one plate. The study deeply sequenced blood TCR repertoires of about 5 healthy adults to estimate repertoire size and the extent of clonotype sharing between individuals. Different laboratories and diverse techniques were used to prepare libraries and sequence TCR repertoires, to increase sequencing depth and limit assay-specific biases. Leukapheresis yielded between about 0.8 and 9.5 billion PBMCs per donor.

Broader findings and caveats from the paper: Naive subsets generally had larger estimated clonotype richness than memory subsets did. Compared with non-shared clonotypes, clonotypes shared by all four sorted-subset donors had higher generation probabilities. The small number of donors limited the genetic and exposure-history diversity represented. Sharing across a few donors was observed for approximately 5% of naive CD4, less than 4% of naive CD8, 2% to 2.5% of memory CD4, and about 0.39% of memory CD8 clonotypes. Only blood was sampled, and tissue TCR repertoires likely differ from those in blood. Based on pairwise subsampling, the degree of clonotype sharing among donors was expected to be affected by sequencing depth. Rarefaction of sorted-subset datasets indicated incomplete sequencing despite the large sequencing depth.

CD8 naive samples consisted of CD45RO-negative cells that were positively selected for CCR7, yielding a CD45RA+CCR7+ population without TemRA cells. Donors were healthy HIV-negative adults with no recently reported acute infections or vaccinations. Every donor was a Caucasian adult living in Nashville, Tennessee, USA. After blood collection by leukapheresis, PBMCs were isolated using Ficoll-Histopaque density gradient centrifugation and then cryopreserved in the vapor phase of liquid nitrogen. Analytical flow cytometry was used to check the purity and quantity of each magnetically sorted T cell population. Genomic DNA was isolated from every sorted fraction and measured by UV absorbance on a Nanodrop 2000c.

The sequenced material came from naive CD8+ T cells from PBMCs. In the paper's terms, the cell subset or site label means: CD45RA+CCR7+. The TCR comes from a man in his late teens or twenties in good health. Some clones in this sample may be carry-over from other donors' samples. The receptor chain draws on TRBV10-3 and TRBJ2-7, with no reliable assignment of the D segment. The CDR3 amino acid sequence is: CAITTASYEQYF. In nucleotide form, the sequence is TGTGCCATCACGACCGCTTCCTACGAGCAGTACTTC.